The 12 T cell receptor beta chains given below trace back to one sample, sequenced in a study of blood T cell repertoires in COVID-19. Sequencing used immunoSEQ multiplex PCR; TCRdb keeps in-frame clones, though not all of them. The sample shows roughly 240,000 clones, 85% to 90% of them seen only once. Sequenced: peripheral blood. These receptors were taken from a man between 18 and 29 years old with active or convalescent COVID-19.

The CDR3 sequence: CASGVTQDPGELFF. In DNA form, the CDR3 reads TGTGCCAGCGGTGTGACACAGGACCCCGGGGAGCTGTTTTTT. The V gene is TRBV9, the J gene TRBJ2-2; D may be TRBD1 (5 bases). V was shortened by 7 bases and J by 6 bases, with 16 bases between the two germline ends. The germline CDR1 and CDR2 sequences are SGDLS and YYNGEE. The CDR3 consists of 14 residues. Filled out from reference TRBV9 and TRBJ2-2, the complete variable domain reads DSGVTQTPKHLITATGQRVTLRCSPRSGDLSVYWYQQSLDQGLQFLIQYYNGEERAKGNILERFSAQQFPDLHSELNLSSLELGDSALYFCASGVTQDPGELFFGEGSRLTVL.

The chain joins TRBV4-2 to TRBJ1-2; D is possibly TRBD1 (5 bases). CDR1 and CDR2 (germline): LGHNA, YNFKEQ. CDR3 size: 15 residues. V dropped 0 bases and J dropped 2 bases, with 10 bases sitting between them. In nucleotides, the CDR3 is TGTGCCAGCAGCCAAGAAGACAGTCCCAACTATGGCTACACCTTC. Its translation: CASSQEDSPNYGYTF.

In its sample, this clone was seen a few times. V usage is TRBV11-2 and J usage is TRBJ2-2, with D possibly matching TRBD2 (7 bases). Trimming took off 5 bases at V and 1 base at J, with 20 bases between the two ends. The CDR3 has 18 amino acids. Germline-derived CDR1 and CDR2 are SGHAT and FQNNGV. The chain's CDR3 is CASSALGGLAGNTGELFF. The CDR3 DNA is TGTGCCAGCAGCGCCCTAGGGGGATTAGCGGGGAACACCGGGGAGCTGTTTTTT.

The chain couples TRBV30 to TRBJ2-2; D gene unclear. V gave up 5 bases and J gave up 6 bases, with 13 bases separating them. The CDR3 contains 13 residues. CDR1 GTSNPN and CDR2 SVGIG come from the germline V gene (reference sequence). The CDR3 bases are TGTGCCTGGTCCCTGAGGCTGTCCGGGGAGCTGTTTTTT. This codes for CAWSLRLSGELFF.

This clone was seen only a few times. J is TRBJ2-5 and V is TRBV30, with 7 bases identical to TRBD2. The CDR3 is 16 residues long. In germline, CDR1 is GTSNPN, CDR2 SVGIG (reference sequence). J lost 1 base, V lost 0 bases, and 8 bases had no gene match. The CDR3 bases are TGTGCCTGGAGTGTAGGGCTAGCGGACGTCCAAGAGACCCAGTACTTC. It codes for CAWSVGLADVQETQYF.

Remarks on this clone: The sample carries other DNA sequences with the same CDR3. J is TRBJ1-5 and V is TRBV7-2; a weak D match, TRBD1 (5 bases). With 5 bases removed from V and 0 bases from J, the gap between germline ends came to 8 bases. Germline lookup yields CDR1 SGHTA and CDR2 FQGNSA. The CDR3 has 14 amino acids. The DNA for the CDR3 is TGTGCCAGCAGCCCCGGGGGTAGCAATCAGCCCCAGCATTTT. It is translated as CASSPGGSNQPQHF.

The chain has TRBV24-1 and TRBJ1-5; D is uncertain. Germline CDR1 is KGHDR and CDR2 is SFDVKD. This CDR3 spans 13 amino acids. The ends were cut back, 6 bases at V and 7 bases at J, with 12 bases in the middle. This chain's CDR3 is CATSRREGQPQHF. CDR3 nucleotides: TGTGCCACCAGTAGGAGGGAAGGGCAGCCCCAGCATTTT.

The gene calls are TRBV6-5 and TRBJ2-4; a possible D gene is TRBD1 (5 bases). This CDR3 is 14 amino acids long. V was trimmed by 2 bases and J by 1 base, leaving 6 bases between them. CDR1 and CDR2 (germline): MNHEY, SVGAGI. CDR3 loop: CASSYRGAKNIQYF. In DNA, the CDR3 is TGTGCCAGCAGTTACAGGGGCGCCAAAAACATTCAGTACTTC.

V gene TRBV28 combines with J gene TRBJ2-2, with 13 bases lining up with TRBD2. The CDR3 is 16 residues long. In germline, CDR1 is MDHEN, CDR2 SYDVKM. Trimming took 6 bases from V and 4 from J; bases not matched to a gene: 5. The CDR3 sequence: CASSNRLAGGTGELFF. The CDR3, as DNA: TGTGCCAGCAGCAACCGACTAGCGGGGGGCACCGGGGAGCTGTTTTTT.

The gene calls are TRBV14 and TRBJ1-1; 7 positions agree with TRBD1. The CDR3 runs 14 residues. Trimming at V came to 2 bases and at J to 6 bases, leaving 6 bases not matched to a gene. Germline V lookup: CDR1 SGHDN, CDR2 FVKESK. CDR3 bases: TGTGCCAGCAGCCAATATACAGGGGTCGCTGAAGCTTTCTTT. Its translation is CASSQYTGVAEAFF.

The chain recombines TRBV6-6 with TRBJ1-5; tentatively, D is TRBD1 (6 bases). The CDR3 loop spans 15 amino acids. V lost 8 bases and J 0 bases, leaving 14 bases between the germline ends. Germline V gene lookup returns CDR1 MNHNY and CDR2 SVGAGI (reference sequence). The DNA of the CDR3 is TGTGCCAGCCGAGTACAGGGATTTAGCAATCAGCCCCAGCATTTT. Translation: CASRVQGFSNQPQHF.

This clone has just one count. V usage is TRBV24-1 and J usage is TRBJ1-5, with 9 bases that match TRBD1. J was trimmed by 7 bases and V by 7 bases; bases with no gene match: 4. Germline loops: CDR1 KGHDR, CDR2 SFDVKD. There are 13 residues in the CDR3. The CDR3 DNA reads TGTGCCACCAGCACTGACAGGGGGCAGCCCCAGCATTTT. This codes for CATSTDRGQPQHF.